These 18 T cell receptor beta chains share one sample of origin, sequenced in a study of vaccination effects on CD4 cells after COVID-19. Viral peptide pool expansion of antigen-specific CD4+ T cells preceded sequencing in the ViraFEST assay. Investigators separated out CD4+ T cells once approximately 10 days of culture had passed. All vaccine recipients tested negative for nucleocapsid antibodies and had never contracted SARS-CoV-2 infection. Clones were read by immunoSEQ multiplex PCR, and TCRdb kept only the in-frame ones, dropping some. The top ten hold around 3.8% of the sample, which has tens of thousands of clones, about 79% seen once. Their antigen targets remain unknown. Specimen: CD4+ T cells from PBMCs cultured with HCoV-OC43 spike peptides, collected before COVID-19 vaccination. The sample's subset: HCoV-OC43 spike overlapping peptide pool stimulation. The origin of the receptors is a human donor who received a COVID-19 vaccine.

J is TRBJ2-1 and V is TRBV5-8, with D unresolved. This CDR3 spans 16 amino acids. Germline loops: CDR1 SGHTS, CDR2 YDEGEE. V was cut by 7 bases and J by 3 bases, with 20 bases left in between. In DNA form, the CDR3 reads TGTGCCAGCCCAACCCCACCGAGAGCCCACTACAATGAGCAGTTCTTC. Protein: CASPTPPRAHYNEQFF.

This chain uses TRBV7-2 with TRBJ1-2; TRBD1 agrees at 8 bases. Germline V gives CDR1 SGHTA, CDR2 FQGNSA. V was clipped by 5 bases and J by 3 bases; unmatched bases: 11. The CDR3 length is 16 residues. The chain's CDR3 is CASSPSAGQDYYGYTF. The CDR3 DNA follows: TGTGCCAGCAGCCCCTCCGCGGGACAGGACTACTATGGCTACACCTTC. The whole variable domain, filled in from reference TRBV7-2 and TRBJ1-2, reads GAGVSQSPSNKVTEKGKDVELRCDPISGHTALYWYRQSLGQGLEFLIYFQGNSAPDKSGLPSDRFSAERTGGSVSTLTIQRTQQEDSAVYLCASSPSAGQDYYGYTFGSGTRLTVV.

The chain recombines TRBV5-1 with TRBJ2-3; maybe TRBD1 (6 bases). In germline, CDR1 is SGHRS, CDR2 YFSETQ. CDR3 length equals 14 residues. V lost 5 bases and J 1 base, leaving 11 bases between the germline ends. The CDR3, as DNA: TGCGCCAGCAGGATCCCAGGGGGCACAGATACGCAGTATTTT. This gives the protein CASRIPGGTDTQYF.

This clone appeared a single time. The chain couples TRBV2 to TRBJ2-1; tentatively, D is TRBD2 (5 bases). V gave up 5 bases and J gave up 9 bases, with 14 bases separating them. The germline gives CDR1 SNHLY, CDR2 FYNNEI. This CDR3 contains 13 residues. CDR3 sequence reads: CASSRPGGGEQFF. The CDR3 bases are TGTGCCAGCAGTCGCCCAGGAGGCGGTGAGCAGTTCTTC.

The chain couples TRBV6-5 to TRBJ1-1; D not certain. The V end was cut by 7 bases, the J end by 0 bases, with 15 bases between. Looked up from germline, CDR1 is MNHEY and CDR2 is SVGAGI. This CDR3 has 15 amino acids. For the CDR3, the DNA is TGTGCCAGCACACGCCCTGGACGAATGAACACTGAAGCTTTCTTT. Amino acids: CASTRPGRMNTEAFF.

The chain carries TRBV6-5 and TRBJ2-3; perhaps TRBD1 as D (5 bases). V dropped 0 bases and J dropped 0 bases, with 7 bases sitting between them. This CDR3 contains 15 residues. From germline, CDR1 is MNHEY and CDR2 SVGAGI. The CDR3 region has the DNA TGTGCCAGCAGTTACTCAAAGGGGAGCACAGATACGCAGTATTTT. This gives the protein CASSYSKGSTDTQYF.

This clone was seen more than once but under ten times. The DNA of the CDR3 is TGCGCCTCAACCCTCAGACGGGGGTCAGAGACCCAGTACTTC. Residues: CASTLRRGSETQYF. This chain uses TRBV5-1 with TRBJ2-5, with D possibly TRBD2 on 6 matching bases. The CDR3 contains 14 residues. Germline V gene lookup returns CDR1 SGHRS and CDR2 YFSETQ. V was shortened by 10 bases and J by 4 bases, with 20 bases between the two germline ends.

The chain recombines TRBV5-6 with TRBJ2-3; 8 nucleotides align to TRBD1. The length of the CDR3 is 16 residues. V shed 4 bases, J shed 4 bases, and the junction held 11 bases outside the gene matches. Germline V gene sequence: CDR1 SGHDT, CDR2 YYEEEE. The CDR3 coding sequence is TGTGCCAGCAGCAGCACGGGTGGACAGGGCCCAGATACGCAGTATTTT. It specifies CASSSTGGQGPDTQYF.

This rearrangement joins TRBV7-2 to TRBJ1-1; 7 nucleotides match TRBD1. The CDR3 loop spans 14 amino acids. The V segment lost 4 bases and the J segment 5 bases; nucleotides outside the gene matches: 7. CDR1 and CDR2 (germline): SGHTA, FQGNSA. Here the CDR3 reads CASSWAGGDTEAFF. CDR3 nucleotides: TGTGCCAGCAGCTGGGCAGGGGGAGATACTGAAGCTTTCTTT.

This chain joins TRBV6-5 and TRBJ2-5; D might be TRBD2 (5 bases). V was shortened by 7 bases and J by 4 bases, with 13 bases between the two germline ends. The CDR3 loop spans 13 amino acids. Germline CDR1 MNHEY, CDR2 SVGAGI. CDR3 sequence: CASMASRGETQYF. The DNA of the CDR3 is TGTGCCAGCATGGCTTCTCGGGGAGAGACCCAGTACTTC.

V and J are TRBV6-5 and TRBJ2-2; tentative D call: TRBD1 (6 bases). V was pared by 4 bases and J by 4 bases, with 10 bases between. This CDR3 is built from 14 residues. Germline V gene sequence: CDR1 MNHEY, CDR2 SVGAGI. CDR3 DNA: TGTGCCAGCAGTTCGGACAGAAGCACCGGGGAGCTGTTTTTT. Translation: CASSSDRSTGELFF.

CDR3 protein: CASSYGGAPYNEQFF. Written as DNA, the CDR3 is TGTGCCAGCAGCTACGGGGGGGCACCCTACAATGAGCAGTTCTTC. The chain carries TRBV11-3 and TRBJ2-1; 8 nucleotides agree with TRBD2. Germline CDR1 reads SGHNT; CDR2 reads YENEEA. Trimming cost V 4 bases and J 2 bases; bases outside gene matches: 4. The CDR3 runs to 15 residues.

This chain joins TRBV6-1 and TRBJ2-3; 9 bases are a match to TRBD1. The CDR3 covers 17 residues. V lost 4 bases, J lost 2 bases, and 10 bases stayed unmatched. Germline V CDR1 and CDR2: MNHNS, SASEGT. CDR3 region: CASSGTSGTGTTDTQYF. DNA for the CDR3: TGTGCCAGCAGTGGTACCTCCGGGACAGGGACCACAGATACGCAGTATTTT.

The rearrangement joins TRBV2 to TRBJ2-7, with 10 positions matching TRBD1. CDR3 length: 14 amino acids. Germline CDR1 reads SNHLY; CDR2 reads FYNNEI. V shed 4 bases and J 6 bases; nucleotides not matched to a gene: 6. Written as DNA, the CDR3 is TGTGCCAGCAGTGGGCGGACAGGGGGATCCGAGCAGTACGTC. Its translation is CASSGRTGGSEQYV.

The chain recombines TRBV30 with TRBJ1-4; D is undetermined. The V end lost 3 bases, the J end lost 0 bases, and 5 bases lay between the germline ends. CDR3 length: 13 amino acids. Germline V gene sequence: CDR1 GTSNPN, CDR2 SVGIG (reference sequence). CDR3 sequence (DNA): TGTGCCTGGAGCTCTGCAACTAATGAAAAACTGTTTTTT. Protein sequence: CAWSSATNEKLFF.

The sample holds a few counts of this clone. The chain is built from TRBV5-1 and TRBJ1-6; no clear D gene. CDR3 length: 14 amino acids. The V gene's germline CDR1 is SGHRS and CDR2 YFSETQ. Trimming removed 1 base from V and 2 bases from J, with 4 bases in between. This CDR3 reads CASSLIAYNSPLHF. The CDR3, as DNA: TGCGCCAGCAGCTTGATCGCCTATAATTCACCCCTCCACTTT.

The V call is TRBV5-1, the J call TRBJ1-1, with 8 bases aligning to TRBD1. Germline V gene lookup returns CDR1 SGHRS and CDR2 YFSETQ. Unmatched junction bases numbered 5, after V lost 4 bases and J lost 0 bases. The CDR3 has 15 amino acids. CDR3 nucleotide sequence: TGCGCCAGCAGCCCAGGACAGGGAATGAACACTGAAGCTTTCTTT. Translated, it gives CASSPGQGMNTEAFF.

This clone was picked up one time. The CDR3 bases are TGTGCCAGCAGCTTGGCGCCTACCGGGGGACCGGGAAACACCATATATTTT. Translation: CASSLAPTGGPGNTIYF. The chain carries TRBV5-6 and TRBJ1-3, with a weak D call TRBD1 (5 bases). Germline-derived CDR1 and CDR2 are SGHDT and YYEEEE. The CDR3 runs to 17 residues. The germline V and J ends were trimmed by 0 bases and 4 bases, with 17 bases remaining between them.